Reported below is one T cell receptor beta chain. The data belong to a study of cytomegalovirus exposure and HLA in healthy donors. CDR3 length: 15 amino acids. Trimming left V 5 bases short and J 2 bases short, with 16 bases between. CDR1 is LNHDA, CDR2 SQIVND, per germline (reference sequence). PCR involved 60 Vbeta and 13 Jbeta primers. Sequencing used immunoSEQ multiplex PCR; TCRdb keeps in-frame clones, though not all of them. This specimen shows 150,000 or so clones; the ten leading clones hold more than 1.5%. This receptor was identified in a woman in her thirties or forties in good health and CMV-seropositive. The chain has TRBV19 and TRBJ2-7, with a tentative D call TRBD1 (6 bases). The sequenced sample consisted of PBMCs. This CDR3 reads CASSLFQGPPYEQYF. CDR3 in DNA: TGTGCCAGTAGTTTATTTCAGGGGCCACCCTACGAGCAGTACTTC. The full variable domain, completed using reference TRBV19 and TRBJ2-7, is DGGITQSPKYLFRKEGQNVTLSCEQNLNHDAMYWYRQDPGQGLRLIYYSQIVNDFQKGDIAEGYSVSREKKESFPLTVTSAQKNPTAFYLCASSLFQGPPYEQYFGPGTRLTVT.